This is a list of T cell receptor beta chains from one sample in a study of CD8+CD57+ T cells in acquired aplastic anemia. One entry per CDR3 protein results from TCRdb running MiXCR on the reads. The table records some 170,000 distinct CDR3 sequences, about three fifths of them present only once. The specimen sequenced was sorted CD4+, CD8+, or CD8+CD57+ T cells (not recorded which) from PBMCs. The receptors shown here come from a human donor with aplastic anemia. Each CDR3 is given with its conserved first and last residue. The D gene is left open where the match is weak. Rows give clone size only sometimes, using once, few, many, or a class for an expanded clone.

>many|TRBJ2-6|TRBD1|TRBV2
TGTGCCAGCAGTCCGACAGGGCAATCTGGGGCCAACGTCCTGACTTTC
CASSPTGQSGANVLTF
>NA|TRBJ1-2|NA|TRBV25-1
TGTGCCAGCGGTCAGGGAGACTATGGCTACACCTTC
CASGQGDYGYTF
>NA|TRBJ2-1|NA|TRBV7-2
TGTGCCACCAGTGATCCCGGGAAAGCGGGTGAGCAGTTCTTC
CATSDPGKAGEQFF
>NA|TRBJ2-7|TRBD1|TRBV7-9
TGTGCCAGCAGCAGGGATCCGGGACAGGGGGTCTACGAGCAGTACTTC
CASSRDPGQGVYEQYF
>NA|TRBJ1-5|NA|TRBV20-1
TGCAGTGCTAGCGGTTATAGCAATCAGCCCCAGCATTTT
CSASGYSNQPQHF
>many|TRBJ1-2|NA|TRBV12-5
TGTGCTAGTGGTACCCCAGGGTCCGGCTATGGCTACACCTTC
CASGTPGSGYGYTF
>NA|TRBJ1-3|NA|TRBV30
TGTGCCTGGACCATGGGGACCTCCGCTGGAAACACCATATATTTT
CAWTMGTSAGNTIYF
>NA|TRBJ2-1|TRBD2|TRBV12-3/TRBV12-4
TGTGCCAGCAGTTTTGGTCTAGCGGGAACCTACAATGAGCAGTTCTTC
CASSFGLAGTYNEQFF
>NA|TRBJ1-6|TRBD1|TRBV19
TGTGCCAGTAGTATAGAGGACAGGGAATATTCACCCCTCCACTTT
CASSIEDREYSPLHF
>NA|TRBJ2-5|NA|TRBV9
TGTGCCAGCAGCGTAGGGGCGGGGACCCAGTACTTC
CASSVGAGTQYF
>NA|TRBJ1-1|NA|TRBV12-3/TRBV12-4
TGTGCCAGCAGGACAGGCGGGAACACTGAAACTTTCTTT
CASRTGGNTETFF
>few|TRBJ1-3|TRBD1|TRBV15
TGTGCCACCAGCAAAGAGACAGGGGCAGGAAACACCATATATTTT
CATSKETGAGNTIYF
>many|TRBJ2-3|TRBD1|TRBV19
TGTGCCAGTAGTACGCGGACAGGCTTCACAGATACGCAGTATTTT
CASSTRTGFTDTQYF
>many|TRBJ2-7|TRBD1|TRBV19
TGTGCCAGTAGTATAGCTCCGGGACAGCAGTACGAGCAGTACTTC
CASSIAPGQQYEQYF
>NA|TRBJ1-2|TRBD1|TRBV24-1
TGTGCCACCAGTGAGACGGGACAGGGAAAAGGCTACACCTTC
CATSETGQGKGYTF
>many|TRBJ1-2|NA|TRBV9
TGTGCCAGCAGCTCCTACAGGGTTGAGGGCTACACCTTC
CASSSYRVEGYTF
>NA|TRBJ1-4|TRBD1|TRBV7-9
TGTGCCAGCAGCCCAGGGGGATGTGAAAAACTGTTTTTT
CASSPGGCEKLFF
>NA|TRBJ2-4|NA|TRBV4-1
TGCGCCAGCAGCCAACCAAGAGCCAAAAACATTCAGTACTTC
CASSQPRAKNIQYF
>NA|TRBJ2-7|TRBD1|TRBV29-1
TGCAGCGTCCGCGAAAGACAGGGATACTACGAGCAGTACTTC
CSVRERQGYYEQYF
>many|TRBJ2-7|TRBD2|TRBV19
TGTGCCAGTGCCGGGACTAGTGGTTACGAGCAGTACTTC
CASAGTSGYEQYF
>NA|TRBJ2-5|TRBD1|TRBV25-1
TGTGCCAGCAGTAATCGGGGCAGGGGGCTCGGGAGCCGTGACCAAGAGACCCAGTACTTC
CASSNRGRGLGSRDQETQYF
>once|TRBJ2-1|NA|TRBV5-1
TGTGCCAGCAGCTTGGCCGCGGGGGAGCAGTTCTTC
CASSLAAGEQFF
>NA|TRBJ1-1|TRBD1|TRBV2
TGTGCCAGCAGTGAAGCGGCCCCCGGGACAGGCTTGAACACTGAAGCTTTCTTT
CASSEAAPGTGLNTEAFF
>NA|TRBJ2-1|NA|TRBV7-8
TGTGCCAGCAGCTTACAGGGACTCTCAGGGGATGAGCAGTTCTTC
CASSLQGLSGDEQFF
>NA|TRBJ2-1|TRBD2|TRBV7-9
TGTGCCAGCAGCTTACTAGGGCTAGCGGGGCATCGGTCTAATGAGCAGTTCTTC
CASSLLGLAGHRSNEQFF
>NA|TRBJ2-7|NA|TRBV19
TGTGCCAGTGGTACCGGGTTGGGCAGGGAATACGAGCAGTACTTC
CASGTGLGREYEQYF
>NA|TRBJ2-1|TRBD1|TRBV5-4
TGTGCCAGCAGTCCAGGGGGCCCGGAAACATACAATGAGCAGTTCTTC
CASSPGGPETYNEQFF
>NA|TRBJ2-7|NA|TRBV9
TGTGCCAGCAGTGAGTTGACAGGAGCCTACGAGCAGTACTTC
CASSELTGAYEQYF
>few|TRBJ1-2|NA|TRBV29-1
TGCAGCGTAAAGTGGGAGGTCGGCTACACCTTC
CSVKWEVGYTF
>many|TRBJ2-6|NA|TRBV27
TGTGCCAGCAGTTTCTCCCCGTACTTGGGGGACTCTGGGGCCAACGTCCTGACTTTC
CASSFSPYLGDSGANVLTF
>NA|TRBJ2-7|NA|TRBV7-2
TGTGCCAGCAGCACCTCGACAGGAGCGTACGAGCAGTACTTC
CASSTSTGAYEQYF
>NA|TRBJ2-3|NA|TRBV10-3
TGTGCCATCAGTGAGGCACAGGTTCGGGGTACGCAGTATTTT
CAISEAQVRGTQYF
>many|TRBJ2-7|NA|TRBV7-2
TGTGCCAGCAGCTTAGTTAGTGGCTTGGACGAGCAGTACTTC
CASSLVSGLDEQYF
>NA|TRBJ2-1|TRBD2|TRBV2
TGTGCCAGCAACACGGGACTAGCTCACAATGAGCAGTTCTTC
CASNTGLAHNEQFF
>NA|TRBJ2-1|NA|TRBV19
TGTGCCAGTAGTAAGACTCTGAGCCTTGGAGAGCAGTTCTTC
CASSKTLSLGEQFF
>NA|TRBJ1-5|NA|TRBV6-5
TGTGCCAGCAGTCGCAGGGATAATCAGCCCCAGCATTTT
CASSRRDNQPQHF
>NA|TRBJ2-7|TRBD1|TRBV12-3/TRBV12-4
TGTGCCAGCAGGCGTACAGGGGTCTACGAGCAGTACTTC
CASRRTGVYEQYF